Each of the 20 T cell receptor beta chains below was sequenced from the same sample in a study of CD8 T cells in Susac syndrome. Random hexamers served to reverse transcribe roughly 0.45 to 1 ug RNA. From the immunoSEQ multiplex PCR reads, TCRdb called clonotypes with MiXCR, one entry per CDR3 protein. This sample carries 300,000 or so distinct CDR3 sequences, about 91% of them seen once, and the ten largest clones take around 0.07%. Sequences were obtained from CD4+ T cells from PBMCs. The receptors originated from a human donor with multiple sclerosis.

The chain has TRBV19 and TRBJ2-5, with a weak D call TRBD2 (5 bases). V was shortened by 3 bases and J by 1 base, with 12 bases between the two germline ends. The CDR3 contains 15 residues. Germline assignment: CDR1 LNHDA and CDR2 SQIVND (reference sequence). In nucleotides, the CDR3 is TGTGCCAGTAGTATGAGGGTCGGCCCCCAAGAGACCCAGTACTTC. Protein product: CASSMRVGPQETQYF.

This chain connects TRBV4-2 to TRBJ2-2; D gene uncertain. Trimming took 1 base from V and 2 from J, leaving 11 bases between them. This CDR3 is built from 16 residues. CDR1 is LGHNA, CDR2 YNFKEQ, per germline. The chain's CDR3 is CASSQGPTANTGELFF. The DNA of the CDR3 is TGTGCCAGCAGCCAAGGCCCGACGGCTAACACCGGGGAGCTGTTTTTT.

Only one count was recorded for this clonotype. V usage is TRBV27 and J usage is TRBJ2-7; 8 bases are shared with TRBD2. The V gene's germline CDR1 is MNHEY and CDR2 SMNVEV (reference sequence). Trimming took 4 bases from V and 2 from J; bases not matched to a gene: 7. This CDR3 has 15 residues. The CDR3 sequence is CASSYSRGGAYEQYF. CDR3 DNA sequence: TGTGCCAGCAGTTATAGCCGGGGGGGAGCCTACGAGCAGTACTTC.

The V gene is TRBV20-1, the J gene TRBJ2-3; D is undetermined. V dropped 6 bases and J dropped 1 base, with 14 bases sitting between them. The CDR3 has 14 residues. Looked up from germline, CDR1 is DFQATT and CDR2 is SNEGSKA (reference sequence). CDR3 sequence (DNA): TGCAGTGCCATCTCCCTCCCCGGCACAGATACGCAGTATTTT. Its translation: CSAISLPGTDTQYF.

CDR3 sequence (DNA): TGTGCCAGCAGCTCTAACAGGGGAGCAGTCACAGATACGCAGTATTTT. Its protein is CASSSNRGAVTDTQYF. The J gene is TRBJ2-3, the V gene TRBV7-2; 7 nucleotides agree with TRBD1. Germline V gives CDR1 SGHTA, CDR2 FQGNSA. V lost 4 bases, J lost 2 bases, and 9 bases stayed unmatched. The CDR3 spans 16 residues.

This chain joins TRBV6-2 or TRBV6-3 and TRBJ2-7; D gene ambiguous. Germline V gene data show CDR1 as MNHEY and CDR2 as SVGEGT. CDR3 length: 15 amino acids. The V and J ends lost 4 bases and 6 bases respectively, with 19 bases between them. The CDR3 sequence is CASSSEEVWGLEQYF. The DNA for the CDR3 is TGTGCCAGCAGTTCCGAAGAGGTGTGGGGTCTCGAGCAGTACTTC.

The chain uses TRBV13 and TRBJ1-3; TRBD1 is a possible D gene (5 bases). The ends were cut back, 4 bases at V and 2 bases at J, with 12 bases in the middle. CDR1 and CDR2 from the germline V gene are PRHDT and FYEKMQ (reference sequence). The CDR3 has 15 amino acids. This CDR3 is CASSSLTATGNTIYF. The CDR3 coding sequence is TGTGCCAGCAGCTCCCTGACAGCAACTGGAAACACCATATATTTT.

The V and J genes are TRBV5-1 and TRBJ1-1; D gene ambiguous. The CDR3 sequence is 14 residues long. Germline CDR1 and CDR2: SGHRS and YFSETQ. The V end lost 0 bases, the J end lost 3 bases, and 9 bases lay between the germline ends. This chain's CDR3 is CASSLVQAHTEAFF. The CDR3 bases are TGCGCCAGCAGCTTGGTCCAGGCTCACACTGAAGCTTTCTTT.

This clonotype was counted a single time. This chain connects TRBV20-1 to TRBJ2-5; 7 nucleotides match TRBD1. The ends lost 5 bases at V and 5 bases at J; junction bases unmatched: 11. The CDR3 runs 14 residues. Germline V lookup: CDR1 DFQATT, CDR2 SNEGSKA (reference sequence). The CDR3 region has the DNA TGCAGTGCTTCCACAGGGGCGCCAGGGGAGACCCAGTACTTC. Protein: CSASTGAPGETQYF.

V usage is TRBV3-1 and J usage is TRBJ1-1; D is ambiguous. The ends were cut back, 3 bases at V and 4 bases at J, with 9 bases in the middle. The germline V gene has CDR1 LGHDT and CDR2 YNNKEL (reference sequence). The CDR3 loop spans 13 amino acids. DNA for the CDR3: TGTGCCAGCAGCCAGTGGCGAGGCACTGAAGCTTTCTTT. Its translation is CASSQWRGTEAFF.

This chain connects TRBV30 to TRBJ1-2, with a weak D call TRBD1 (6 bases). The CDR3 length is 14 residues. Deletions cut 3 bases from V and 8 bases from J, with 19 bases between. In germline, CDR1 is GTSNPN, CDR2 SVGIG (reference sequence). The CDR3 DNA reads as TGTGCCTGGAGAGATAAGGGACATCGCGGGGGCTACACCTTC. Its protein is CAWRDKGHRGGYTF.

The rearrangement uses TRBV7-3 and TRBJ1-6; D is uncertain. Germline assignment: CDR1 SGHTA and CDR2 FQGTGA. Trimming pared 2 bases from V and 7 bases from J, leaving 9 bases between. The CDR3 is 14 amino acids. The CDR3 here is CASSLEVDNSPLHF. CDR3 bases: TGTGCCAGCAGCTTAGAAGTGGACAATTCACCCCTCCACTTT.

The chain is built from TRBV18 and TRBJ1-1; TRBD1 is a possible D gene (6 bases). This CDR3 is 15 amino acids long. V lost 0 bases and J lost 7, with 15 bases in between. From germline, CDR1 is KGHSH and CDR2 LQKENI. CDR3 protein: CASSPPTGEGSEAFF. The CDR3 nucleotides read TGTGCCAGCTCACCACCGACAGGCGAGGGAAGTGAAGCTTTCTTT.

This chain uses TRBV7-3 with TRBJ2-5; TRBD2 is a possible D gene (6 bases). With 0 bases removed from V and 4 bases from J, the gap between germline ends came to 15 bases. Germline CDR1 and CDR2: SGHTA and FQGTGA. The length of the CDR3 is 16 residues. The CDR3 region is CASSLTDGAGGETQYF. CDR3 in DNA: TGTGCCAGCAGCTTAACGGACGGAGCGGGCGGAGAGACCCAGTACTTC.

V and J are TRBV3-1 and TRBJ1-1; D is ambiguous. Trimming stripped 4 bases from V and 4 bases from J, with 13 bases between. The germline V gene has CDR1 LGHDT and CDR2 YNNKEL (reference sequence). The CDR3 runs 14 residues. CDR3 DNA sequence: TGTGCCAGCAGCCTGGCGGGGAGGCTCACTGAAGCTTTCTTT. Protein product: CASSLAGRLTEAFF.

V is TRBV6-5 and J is TRBJ1-2; D is perhaps TRBD1 (5 bases). The length of the CDR3 is 13 residues. Trimming took off 4 bases at V and 4 bases at J, with 10 bases between the two ends. Germline assignment: CDR1 MNHEY and CDR2 SVGAGI. This CDR3 reads CASSSREGYGYTF. The CDR3 DNA reads as TGTGCCAGCAGTTCCAGGGAGGGCTATGGCTACACCTTC.

The V gene is TRBV7-9, the J gene TRBJ2-3; 8 bases match TRBD2. The CDR3 totals 15 residues. Germline lookup yields CDR1 SEHNR and CDR2 FQNEAQ (reference sequence). V lost 5 bases, J lost 2 bases, and 6 bases stayed unmatched. The CDR3 DNA reads as TGTGCCAGCAGCCTCGGGGGGGCCCCCACAGATACGCAGTATTTT. Translating gives CASSLGGAPTDTQYF.

The chain's CDR3 is CSAYRGGNQPQHF. CDR3 nucleotide sequence: TGCAGTGCTTACAGGGGGGGCAATCAGCCCCAGCATTTT. The chain carries TRBV20-1 and TRBJ1-5; 8 bases agree with TRBD1. The CDR3 loop spans 13 amino acids. Germline-derived CDR1 and CDR2 are DFQATT and SNEGSKA (reference sequence). J gave up 2 bases and V 5 bases, and 2 bases lay outside the gene matches.

CDR3 residues: CASSLETGRAFF. CDR3 coding DNA: TGCGCCAGCAGCTTGGAGACAGGGCGGGCTTTCTTT. The chain couples TRBV5-1 to TRBJ1-1; 7 nucleotides line up with TRBD1. Losses at the gene ends were 0 bases for V and 11 bases for J; bases not matched to a gene: 4. The CDR3 sequence is 12 residues long. Germline CDR1 is SGHRS and CDR2 is YFSETQ.

This chain joins TRBV2 and TRBJ2-2; no firm D call. V was clipped by 7 bases and J by 3 bases, with 15 bases between them. There are 15 residues in the CDR3. Germline V gene sequence: CDR1 SNHLY, CDR2 FYNNEI. This CDR3 is CASKAQGLDTGELFF. The CDR3 region has the DNA TGTGCCAGCAAAGCCCAAGGGTTGGACACCGGGGAGCTGTTTTTT. The whole variable domain, remainder taken from reference TRBV2 and TRBJ2-2, is EPEVTQTPSHQVTQMGQEVILRCVPISNHLYFYWYRQILGQKVEFLVSFYNNEISEKSEIFDDQFSVERPDGSNFTLKIRSTKLEDSAMYFCASKAQGLDTGELFFGEGSRLTVL.